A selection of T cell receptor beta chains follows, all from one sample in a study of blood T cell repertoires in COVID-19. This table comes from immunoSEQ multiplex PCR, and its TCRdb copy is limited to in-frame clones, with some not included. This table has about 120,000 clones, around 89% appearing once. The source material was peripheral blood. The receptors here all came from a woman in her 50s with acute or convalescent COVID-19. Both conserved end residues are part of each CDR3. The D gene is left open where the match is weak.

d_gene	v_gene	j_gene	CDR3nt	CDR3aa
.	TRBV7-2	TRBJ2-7	TGTGCCAGCAGCTCCATCGACAGGTACGAGCAGTACTTC	CASSSIDRYEQYF
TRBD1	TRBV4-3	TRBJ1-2	TGCGCCAGCAGCCTGGGATGGGGCAGGGGGCTTGGGGGCTACACCTTC	CASSLGWGRGLGGYTF
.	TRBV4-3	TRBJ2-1	TGCGCCAGCAGCCGGGGCCCCGAGGCCGGCTCCTACAATGAGCAGTTCTTC	CASSRGPEAGSYNEQFF
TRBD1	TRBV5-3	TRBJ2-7	TGTGCCAGAAGACTTTACTTGGGGACAGGTTTCGAGCAGTACTTC	CARRLYLGTGFEQYF
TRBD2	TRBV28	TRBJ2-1	TGTGCCAGCAGTTTTACGGGGGGGCAAGGTGAGCAGTTCTTC	CASSFTGGQGEQFF
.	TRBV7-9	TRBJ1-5	TGTGCCAGCAGCTCGACAGTGGGCAATCAGCCCCAGCATTTT	CASSSTVGNQPQHF
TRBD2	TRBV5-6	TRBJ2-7	TGTGCCAGCAGCTCGAATGGGGGACTAGCGGAATATACCTACGAGCAGTACTTC	CASSSNGGLAEYTYEQYF
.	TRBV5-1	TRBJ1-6	TGCGCCAGGTTCACCTGGCGGCTCTATAATTCACCCCTCCACTTT	CARFTWRLYNSPLHF
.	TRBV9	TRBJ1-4	TGTGCCAGCAGTACAGGGTCAACTAATGAAAAACTGTTTTTT	CASSTGSTNEKLFF
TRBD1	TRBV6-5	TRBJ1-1	TGTGCCAGCAGTCCGACAGGGGACACTGAAGCTTTCTTT	CASSPTGDTEAFF